The rows below give T cell receptor delta chains drawn from one sample of a study of delta chains in infants with herpesvirus infections. TCRdb reanalyzed the RT-PCR reads using CATT. The sample holds approximately 300 delta-chain clones; around a quarter are singletons and the top ten take around 19%. The sample here was peripheral blood, taken at time point 3 of longitudinal follow-up. These receptors all stem from a human donor who was a Ugandan infant, either HIV-exposed or HIV-unexposed (not recorded which). The CDR3 runs from the conserved cysteine through the conserved F or W. The order of the fields is CDR3 protein, CDR3 DNA, clone size, D gene, V gene, J gene. A D gene is named only where the DNA matches it firmly. Expanded clones are given a class, and other clones once, few, many or no size at all.

CALGEISLVYTDKLIF	TGTGCTCTTGGGGAAATTAGTCTGGTGTACACCGATAAACTCATCTTT	large	NA	TRDV1	TRDJ1
CALGDPAGPTSPGDTDKLIF	TGTGCTCTTGGGGATCCAGCAGGTCCTACTTCTCCGGGGGATACCGATAAACTCATCTTT	large	NA	TRDV1	TRDJ1
CALGEPIVVPNTDKLIF	TGTGCTCTTGGGGAACCCATTGTTGTTCCCAACACCGATAAACTCATCTTT	hyperexpanded	NA	TRDV1	TRDJ1
CALGVPFYGWGIQDTDKLIF	TGTGCTCTTGGGGTTCCCTTCTACGGCTGGGGGATACAAGACACCGATAAACTCATCTTT	large	TRDD3	TRDV1	TRDJ1
CALGEPTPQLGYWVTDKLIF	TGTGCTCTTGGGGAACCTACCCCCCAACTGGGGTACTGGGTCACCGATAAACTCATCTTT	few	TRDD3	TRDV1	TRDJ1
CACDTPWGITDKLIF	TGTGCCTGTGACACCCCCTGGGGGATCACCGATAAACTCATCTTT	large	TRDD3	TRDV2	TRDJ1
CACDTLGDTNWDTRQMFF	TGTGCCTGTGACACCCTGGGGGATACGAACTGGGACACCCGACAGATGTTTTTC	once	TRDD3	TRDV2	TRDJ3
CACDTGGYSSWDTRQMFF	TGTGCCTGTGACACTGGGGGATACAGCTCCTGGGACACCCGACAGATGTTTTTC	hyperexpanded	TRDD3	TRDV2	TRDJ3
CACDTVGEYTDKLIF	TGTGCCTGTGACACCGTGGGGGAATACACCGATAAACTCATCTTT	NA	TRDD3	TRDV2	TRDJ1
CACDKVLGDTNWDTRQMFF	TGTGCCTGTGACAAAGTACTGGGGGATACGAACTGGGACACCCGACAGATGTTTTTC	hyperexpanded	TRDD3	TRDV2	TRDJ3
CAFDPSYRGGSDKLIF	TGTGCCTTTGATCCTTCCTACCGTGGGGGATCCGATAAACTCATCTTT	large	NA	TRDV3	TRDJ1
CACDTVLGDSWDTRQMFF	TGTGCCTGTGACACCGTACTGGGGGATTCCTGGGACACCCGACAGATGTTTTTC	large	TRDD3	TRDV2	TRDJ3
CALGGIPYWGIKVTDKLIF	TGTGCTCTTGGGGGCATTCCCTACTGGGGGATAAAGGTAACCGATAAACTCATCTTT	medium-sized	TRDD3	TRDV1	TRDJ1
CALGSVLSRTGGPHYTDKLIF	TGTGCTCTTGGGAGTGTTCTTTCCCGTACTGGGGGCCCCCATTACACCGATAAACTCATCTTT	NA	TRDD3	TRDV1	TRDJ1
CACDPVAGGSWDTRQMFF	TGTGCCTGTGACCCAGTGGCCGGTGGATCCTGGGACACCCGACAGATGTTTTTC	large	NA	TRDV2	TRDJ3
CAASVAGLGDLISPYTDKLIF	TGTGCAGCAAGCGTAGCCGGGCTGGGGGATTTAATCTCTCCGTACACCGATAAACTCATCTTT	large	TRDD3	TRAV29/DV5	TRDJ1
CALGEVAFPRTGGPRPTAQLFF	TGTGCTCTTGGGGAAGTTGCCTTCCCCCGTACTGGGGGCCCGAGGCCGACAGCACAACTCTTCTTT	large	TRDD3	TRDV1	TRDJ2
CACDTGGYSWDTRQMFF	TGTGCCTGTGACACTGGGGGATACTCCTGGGACACCCGACAGATGTTTTTC	few	TRDD3	TRDV2	TRDJ3
CALGEIPFGGYYPSKYTDKLIF	TGTGCTCTTGGGGAAATTCCCTTTGGGGGATACTATCCATCCAAGTACACCGATAAACTCATCTTT	medium-sized	TRDD3	TRDV1	TRDJ1
CAFDPSYRGGSDKLIF	TGTGCCTTTGATCCTTCCTACCGTGGGGGGTCCGATAAACTCATCTTT	large	TRDD2	TRDV3	TRDJ1
CACDTLGDTRQMFF	TGTGCCTGTGACACTCTCGGGGATACCCGACAGATGTTTTTC	NA	NA	TRDV2	TRDJ3
CALGELFGYTDKLIF	TGTGCTCTTGGGGAACTATTCGGGTACACCGATAAACTCATCTTT	NA	NA	TRDV1	TRDJ1
CALLDFPVPFLTWGIPDKLIF	TGTGCTCTCCTCGACTTCCCGGTTCCTTTCCTGACCTGGGGGATCCCCGATAAACTCATCTTT	large	TRDD3	TRDV1	TRDJ1
CALGELTQPGSWDTRQMFF	TGTGCTCTTGGGGAACTTACACAACCGGGCTCCTGGGACACCCGACAGATGTTTTTC	large	NA	TRDV1	TRDJ3
CALGEDTCADKLIF	TGTGCTCTTGGGGAAGATACTTGCGCCGATAAACTCATCTTT	large	NA	TRDV1	TRDJ1
CACDTGGYASSWDTRQMFF	TGTGCCTGTGACACCGGGGGATACGCAAGCTCCTGGGACACCCGACAGATGTTTTTC	NA	TRDD3	TRDV2	TRDJ3
CALGERSGNWGLPDKLIF	TGTGCTCTTGGGGAACGATCGGGCAACTGGGGGTTGCCCGATAAACTCATCTTT	large	TRDD3	TRDV1	TRDJ1
CALGELDKNSGGFRYRLIF	TGTGCTCTTGGGGAACTAGATAAAAATTCTGGGGGATTTCGCTACAGACTCATCTTT	large	TRDD3	TRDV1	TRDJ1
CALHPILWGMKHTDKLIF	TGTGCTCTTCATCCGATACTCTGGGGGATGAAACACACCGATAAACTCATCTTT	NA	TRDD3	TRDV1	TRDJ1
CACDSLGDLPSSWDTRQMFF	TGTGCCTGTGACTCACTGGGGGATCTTCCTAGCTCCTGGGACACCCGACAGATGTTTTTC	few	TRDD3	TRDV2	TRDJ3
CALGGAPRGDTRQMFF	TGTGCTCTTGGGGGAGCCCCTCGGGGGGACACCCGACAGATGTTTTTC	large	NA	TRDV1	TRDJ3
CALGEGPVVGSEYTDKLIF	TGTGCTCTTGGGGAAGGCCCTGTGGTGGGGAGCGAATACACCGATAAACTCATCTTT	medium-sized	NA	TRDV1	TRDJ1
CAFLRRGGYKEIIHTDKLIF	TGTGCCTTTTTGAGACGGGGGGGATACAAAGAGATAATTCACACCGATAAACTCATCTTT	large	TRDD3	TRDV3	TRDJ1
CASSYYREKTAQLFF	TGTGCCTCTTCCTACTATAGGGAAAAGACAGCACAACTCTTCTTT	large	TRDD2	TRDV3	TRDJ2
CALGEPTLGGKLIF	TGTGCTCTTGGGGAACCTACGCTGGGTGGTAAACTCATCTTT	hyperexpanded	NA	TRDV1	TRDJ1
CACDILLGDTAQLFF	TGTGCCTGTGACATCTTACTGGGGGATACAGCACAACTCTTCTTT	large	TRDD3	TRDV2	TRDJ2
CALGELVSDLGPRALGSTDKLIF	TGTGCTCTTGGGGAACTAGTTTCGGACCTTGGTCCCAGGGCACTGGGGTCCACCGATAAACTCATCTTT	large	TRDD3	TRDV1	TRDJ1
CALGVLGSPEAGGYLTRTDKLIF	TGTGCTCTTGGGGTTTTAGGTTCCCCGGAGGCTGGGGGATACCTGACACGCACCGATAAACTCATCTTT	NA	TRDD3	TRDV1	TRDJ1
CACDPWGHTDKLIF	TGTGCCTGTGACCCCTGGGGCCACACCGATAAACTCATCTTT	few	NA	TRDV2	TRDJ1
CACDTAAGGYADWDTRQMFF	TGTGCCTGTGACACCGCGGCTGGGGGATACGCGGACTGGGACACCCGACAGATGTTTTTC	few	TRDD3	TRDV2	TRDJ3
CAFCGWGRYTDKLIF	TGTGCCTTTTGTGGCTGGGGGAGGTACACCGATAAACTCATCTTT	NA	TRDD3	TRDV3	TRDJ1
CACDSRTGGYGSDKLIF	TGTGCCTGTGACTCCCGTACTGGGGGATACGGGTCCGATAAACTCATCTTT	NA	TRDD3	TRDV2	TRDJ1
CAAQGPLFTDKLIF	TGTGCTGCCCAGGGGCCGCTTTTCACCGATAAACTCATCTTT	large	NA	TRAV38-2/DV8	TRDJ1
CALGEKGPLYERSPRAYTDKLIF	TGTGCTCTTGGGGAAAAAGGGCCCCTCTACGAACGATCCCCCCGAGCGTACACCGATAAACTCATCTTT	large	NA	TRDV1	TRDJ1
CALGPIGPGGRPYTDKLIF	TGTGCTCTTGGGCCCATCGGGCCCGGGGGAAGGCCCTACACCGATAAACTCATCTTT	large	NA	TRDV1	TRDJ1
CALGEVWGPYTDKLIF	TGTGCTCTTGGGGAGGTCTGGGGTCCCTACACCGATAAACTCATCTTT	large	NA	TRDV1	TRDJ1
CALGELIRTDKLIF	TGTGCTCTTGGGGAACTGATACGCACCGATAAACTCATCTTT	NA	NA	TRDV1	TRDJ1
CACDTVGDTLTAQLFF	TGTGCCTGTGACACCGTGGGGGATACTTTGACAGCACAACTCTTCTTT	NA	TRDD3	TRDV2	TRDJ2
CALGELSFLVNRLGDTGTDKLIF	TGTGCTCTTGGGGAACTCTCGTTCCTCGTCAATCGGCTGGGGGATACGGGGACCGATAAACTCATCTTT	large	TRDD3	TRDV1	TRDJ1
CACDTAGGYWDTRQMFF	TGTGCCTGTGACACCGCTGGGGGATACTGGGACACCCGACAGATGTTTTTC	hyperexpanded	TRDD3	TRDV2	TRDJ3
CACDLLGGNKLIF	TGTGCCTGTGACCTACTGGGGGGAAACAAACTCATCTTT	large	TRDD3	TRDV2	TRDJ1
CALGEGGFGDRPYTDKLIF	TGTGCTCTTGGGGAAGGCGGCTTTGGGGATAGGCCGTACACCGATAAACTCATCTTT	large	TRDD3	TRDV1	TRDJ1
CALGELYPYWSANKLIF	TGTGCTCTTGGGGAACTATATCCGTACTGGTCGGCTAATAAACTCATCTTT	NA	NA	TRDV1	TRDJ1